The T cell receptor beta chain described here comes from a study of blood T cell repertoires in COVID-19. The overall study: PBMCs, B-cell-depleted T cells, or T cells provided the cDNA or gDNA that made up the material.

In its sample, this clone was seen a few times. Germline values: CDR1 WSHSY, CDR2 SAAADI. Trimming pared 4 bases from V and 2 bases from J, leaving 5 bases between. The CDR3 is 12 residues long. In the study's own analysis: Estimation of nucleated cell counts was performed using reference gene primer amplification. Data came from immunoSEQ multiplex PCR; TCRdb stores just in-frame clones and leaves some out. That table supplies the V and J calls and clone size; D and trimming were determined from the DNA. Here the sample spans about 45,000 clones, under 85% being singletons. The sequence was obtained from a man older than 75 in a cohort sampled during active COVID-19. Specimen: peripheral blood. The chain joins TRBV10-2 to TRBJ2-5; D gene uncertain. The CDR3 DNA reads TGCGCCAGCAGTGTTCAGCAAGAGACCCAGTACTTC. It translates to CASSVQQETQYF.